This TCR beta chain was profiled in a study of T cells in Graves' hyperthyroidism and ophthalmopathy. Researchers amplified the TCR beta CDR3 regions from RNA transcripts. HTBI primers were employed in a first-round RT-PCR of the TCR CDR3. MiXCR was run by TCRdb on the multiplex PCR reads, yielding one entry per CDR3 protein. The table includes around 290,000 distinct CDR3 sequences, about an eighth detected once. Details on this clonotype: This could be a read error, since a much larger clone is one nucleotide away.

Specimen: blood. This receptor was obtained from a woman in her 30s with Graves' hyperthyroidism that later progressed to Graves' ophthalmopathy.

As DNA, the CDR3 is TGTGCCAGCGGCTACTCTGGGGCCAACGTCCTGACTTTC. It translates to CASGYSGANVLTF. V usage is TRBV19 and J usage is TRBJ2-6; D gene unclear. This CDR3 has 13 amino acids. Germline lookup yields CDR1 LNHDA and CDR2 SQIVND (reference sequence). With 9 bases removed from V and 0 bases from J, the gap between germline ends came to 6 bases.